This T cell receptor (beta chain) derives from a study of radiation and T cells in renal cell carcinoma. Study details: Nephrectomy followed 15 Gy stereotactic body radiation by 4 weeks.

The CDR3 has 15 residues. The germline V and J ends were trimmed by 2 bases and 4 bases, with 11 bases remaining between them. Per germline, CDR1 MNHEY and CDR2 SVGAGI. Study-wide points: Top tumor clonotypes rose in blood 2 weeks post-radiation, then contracted.

Sequenced by immunoSEQ multiplex PCR; TCRdb stores in-frame clones only, minus some. The table lists about 130,000 clones, nearly 90% of them singletons. The time point: baseline pretreatment blood. As to treatment: 15 Gy SBRT to primary tumor, nephrectomy 4 weeks later. The patient's renal cell carcinoma had clear cell pathology. About this clone itself: Its matching antigen is unknown.

This sequence joins TRBV6-5 and TRBJ1-4; D may be TRBD1 (5 bases). This sequence was found in a woman aged 45-65 years with renal cell carcinoma. The source was blood, collected from a patient whose treatment included radiotherapy and nephrectomy. The CDR3 loop reads CASSYQGPRNEKLFF. CDR3 nucleotides: TGTGCCAGCAGTTACCAGGGTCCACGTAATGAAAAACTGTTTTTT.